Each of the 16 T cell receptor beta chains below was sequenced from the same sample in a study of T cell responses to AZD1222 COVID-19 vaccine. Method: immunoSEQ multiplex PCR; TCRdb's copy keeps in-frame clones and lacks some. The table includes fewer than 180,000 clones, 92% detected once. The sequenced sample was peripheral blood, obtained 28 days after the second AZD1222 dose. These receptors were taken from an adult who received the AZD1222 COVID-19 vaccine.

The rearrangement joins TRBV6-2 or TRBV6-3 to TRBJ1-2; D gene uncertain. Deletions cut 7 bases from V and 5 bases from J, with 14 bases between. The CDR3 has 13 amino acids. Germline V gives CDR1 MNHEY, CDR2 SVGEGT. The DNA of the CDR3 is TGTGCCAGCACCCCCGACGGGATTTATGGCTACACCTTC. Protein sequence: CASTPDGIYGYTF.

The gene calls are TRBV10-1 and TRBJ2-2; 7 bases are a match to TRBD1. CDR1 WNHNN and CDR2 SYGVQD come from the germline V gene (reference sequence). The CDR3 runs 17 residues. The trim removed 0 bases at V and 5 bases at J, leaving 9 bases unmatched. Here the CDR3 DNA reads TGCGCCAGCAGTGAGTCGAGACAGGGCTTTCGGACCGGGGAGCTGTTTTTT. Encoded protein: CASSESRQGFRTGELFF.

The chain links TRBV19 to TRBJ2-1, with TRBD2 matching 12 bases. The CDR3 has 19 residues. After removal of 0 bases from V and 1 base from J, the junction contained 7 bases not matched to a gene. Germline loops: CDR1 LNHDA, CDR2 SQIVND (reference sequence). CDR3 sequence: CASSIDLAGGPLSYNEQFF. The CDR3 bases are TGTGCCAGTAGTATAGATCTAGCGGGAGGGCCATTATCCTACAATGAGCAGTTCTTC.

This clone has a single count. This chain uses TRBV10-1 with TRBJ2-2, with D possibly matching TRBD1 (7 bases). Trimming took 6 bases from V and 1 from J, leaving 9 bases between them. CDR1 is WNHNN and CDR2 is SYGVQD in the germline V gene (reference sequence). The CDR3 has 14 amino acids. The CDR3 DNA follows: TGCGCCAGCAGGCGGGACAGGAACACCGGGGAGCTGTTTTTT. Its protein is CASRRDRNTGELFF.

The chain has TRBV3-1 (or the pseudogene TRBV3-2) and TRBJ2-3; D perhaps matches TRBD2 (5 bases). Per the germline V gene, CDR1 is LGHDT and CDR2 is YNNKEL (reference sequence). V lost 7 bases and J lost 2, with 10 bases in between. The CDR3 is 13 amino acids. This CDR3 is CASTTEDTDTQYF. The CDR3 region has the DNA TGTGCCAGCACCACGGAGGACACAGATACGCAGTATTTT.

The rearrangement links TRBV28 to TRBJ2-1; the D gene is possibly TRBD2 (6 bases). The CDR3 consists of 14 residues. With 8 bases removed from V and 3 bases from J, the gap between germline ends came to 14 bases. Germline CDR1 is MDHEN and CDR2 is SYDVKM. CDR3 DNA: TGTGCCAGCCTTTCTGCCGGGGGCTACAATGAGCAGTTCTTC. Its protein product is CASLSAGGYNEQFF.

The V and J genes are TRBV15 and TRBJ2-3; D is perhaps TRBD1 or TRBD2 (6 bases each). From germline, CDR1 is LNHNV and CDR2 YYDKDF (reference sequence). V dropped 9 bases and J dropped 2 bases, with 15 bases sitting between them. The CDR3 runs 14 residues. The CDR3 nucleotides read TGTGCCACTAGGAGGGACATCCACACAGATACGCAGTATTTT. Translating gives CATRRDIHTDTQYF.

This chain uses TRBV6-2 or TRBV6-3 with TRBJ2-3; a weak D match, TRBD2 (6 bases). V was pared by 2 bases and J by 1 base, with 13 bases between. This CDR3 contains 16 residues. Germline assignment: CDR1 MNHEY and CDR2 SVGEGT. CDR3 bases: TGTGCCAGCAGTTACGGTTCGGGACTCGGCACAGATACGCAGTATTTT. Its protein is CASSYGSGLGTDTQYF.

The rearrangement links TRBV10-3 to TRBJ2-7; 7 positions match TRBD2. CDR1 is ENHRY, CDR2 SYGVKD, per germline. This CDR3 spans 17 amino acids. V was pared by 3 bases and J by 1 base, with 12 bases of the junction left unmatched. For the CDR3, the DNA is TGTGCCATCAGTGACGCCGGGGGGAGATTTTTGTCCTACGAGCAGTACTTC. Translating gives CAISDAGGRFLSYEQYF.

This clone was counted once. This rearrangement joins TRBV5-1 to TRBJ2-5; D call uncertain. Germline CDR1 SGHRS, CDR2 YFSETQ. With 6 bases removed from V and 4 bases from J, the gap between germline ends came to 10 bases. This CDR3 comprises 12 residues. The DNA of the CDR3 is TGCGCCAGCAACAAGGATGGAGAGACCCAGTACTTC. This codes for CASNKDGETQYF.

The chain joins TRBV20-1 to TRBJ1-2; 8 bases match TRBD1. The CDR3 spans 15 residues. Trimming removed 3 bases from V and 8 bases from J; junction bases left unmatched: 14. Germline V gene sequence: CDR1 DFQATT, CDR2 SNEGSKA (reference sequence). Here the CDR3 reads CSASSFGRTGSGYTF. CDR3 in DNA: TGCAGTGCTAGTAGTTTTGGACGGACAGGGTCCGGCTACACCTTC.

V usage is TRBV11-2 and J usage is TRBJ2-5; 8 bases fit TRBD2. In germline, CDR1 is SGHAT, CDR2 FQNNGV. The CDR3 consists of 18 residues. J lost 3 bases, V lost 5 bases, and 17 bases had no gene match. Written as DNA, the CDR3 is TGTGCCAGCAGCCGGGGGGGGAGACTAGGACCTTTTAAAGAGACCCAGTACTTC. Its translation: CASSRGGRLGPFKETQYF. Together with reference TRBV11-2 and TRBJ2-5, the CDR3 gives the full variable domain: EAGVAQSPRYKIIEKRQSVAFWCNPISGHATLYWYQQILGQGPKLLIQFQNNGVVDDSQLPKDRFSAERLKGVDSTLKIQPAKLEDSAVYLCASSRGGRLGPFKETQYFGPGTRLLVL.

The chain combines TRBV11-3 with TRBJ1-1, with TRBD1 matching over 7 bases. This CDR3 is 14 amino acids long. Trimming cost V 5 bases and J 7 bases; bases outside gene matches: 10. In germline, CDR1 is SGHNT, CDR2 YENEEA. The CDR3 spells CASSTTGREGEAFF. The DNA of the CDR3 is TGTGCCAGCAGCACGACAGGGAGAGAGGGTGAAGCTTTCTTT.

V and J are TRBV11-2 and TRBJ1-1; D is perhaps TRBD1 (5 bases). The CDR3 consists of 13 residues. Germline V CDR1 and CDR2: SGHAT, FQNNGV. Deletions cut 3 bases from V and 5 bases from J, with 10 bases between. DNA of the CDR3: TGTGCCAGCAGCTTCGGGCAGGGAACTGAAGCTTTCTTT. It is translated as CASSFGQGTEAFF.

This chain uses TRBV5-1 with TRBJ1-2; weak D call: TRBD1 (6 bases). The CDR3 sequence is 12 residues long. Germline-derived CDR1 and CDR2 are SGHRS and YFSETQ. Trimming removed 6 bases at V and 5 bases at J, with 11 bases between. The CDR3 coding sequence is TGCGCCAGCACCGAAAGGGGGTATGGCTACACCTTC. Amino acids: CASTERGYGYTF.

The chain couples TRBV11-2 to TRBJ1-5; unclear D gene. The CDR3 totals 13 residues. The germline gives CDR1 SGHAT, CDR2 FQNNGV. The V and J ends lost 5 bases and 4 bases respectively, with 9 bases between them. CDR3 amino acids: CASSPFPNQPQHF. For the CDR3, the DNA is TGTGCCAGCAGCCCCTTCCCTAATCAGCCCCAGCATTTT.